The clone carrying this T cell receptor beta chain appeared a single time. Its antigen is not identified. The protocol was immunoSEQ multiplex PCR, while the TCRdb copy is restricted to in-frame clones and leaves out a portion. The data hold 7,500 to 8,500 clones, with approximately 92% observed a single time. This CDR3 is 15 amino acids long. Looked up from germline, CDR1 is MNHEY and CDR2 is SMNVEV (reference sequence). The germline V and J ends were trimmed by 1 base and 3 bases, with 9 bases remaining between them. This entry comes from a study of T cell clonotyping in hematopoietic cell transplantation. Study outcomes and limitations: Broader posttransplant TCR repertoire diversity was predicted by graft donor and pretransplant recipient Inverse Simpson Index values.

The V call is TRBV27, the J call TRBJ1-4, with a weak D call TRBD1 (5 bases). This specimen was PBMCs, taken 180 days after allogeneic stem cell transplant. This receptor was taken from a female patient between 50 and 59 years old who had an allogeneic stem cell transplant from an unrelated donor, so the T cells may come from the graft donor. Some clones in this sample may be carry-over from other donors' samples. Here the CDR3 reads CASSLLGRPNEKLFF. In DNA form, the CDR3 reads TGTGCCAGCAGTTTATTGGGACGGCCTAATGAAAAACTGTTTTTT.